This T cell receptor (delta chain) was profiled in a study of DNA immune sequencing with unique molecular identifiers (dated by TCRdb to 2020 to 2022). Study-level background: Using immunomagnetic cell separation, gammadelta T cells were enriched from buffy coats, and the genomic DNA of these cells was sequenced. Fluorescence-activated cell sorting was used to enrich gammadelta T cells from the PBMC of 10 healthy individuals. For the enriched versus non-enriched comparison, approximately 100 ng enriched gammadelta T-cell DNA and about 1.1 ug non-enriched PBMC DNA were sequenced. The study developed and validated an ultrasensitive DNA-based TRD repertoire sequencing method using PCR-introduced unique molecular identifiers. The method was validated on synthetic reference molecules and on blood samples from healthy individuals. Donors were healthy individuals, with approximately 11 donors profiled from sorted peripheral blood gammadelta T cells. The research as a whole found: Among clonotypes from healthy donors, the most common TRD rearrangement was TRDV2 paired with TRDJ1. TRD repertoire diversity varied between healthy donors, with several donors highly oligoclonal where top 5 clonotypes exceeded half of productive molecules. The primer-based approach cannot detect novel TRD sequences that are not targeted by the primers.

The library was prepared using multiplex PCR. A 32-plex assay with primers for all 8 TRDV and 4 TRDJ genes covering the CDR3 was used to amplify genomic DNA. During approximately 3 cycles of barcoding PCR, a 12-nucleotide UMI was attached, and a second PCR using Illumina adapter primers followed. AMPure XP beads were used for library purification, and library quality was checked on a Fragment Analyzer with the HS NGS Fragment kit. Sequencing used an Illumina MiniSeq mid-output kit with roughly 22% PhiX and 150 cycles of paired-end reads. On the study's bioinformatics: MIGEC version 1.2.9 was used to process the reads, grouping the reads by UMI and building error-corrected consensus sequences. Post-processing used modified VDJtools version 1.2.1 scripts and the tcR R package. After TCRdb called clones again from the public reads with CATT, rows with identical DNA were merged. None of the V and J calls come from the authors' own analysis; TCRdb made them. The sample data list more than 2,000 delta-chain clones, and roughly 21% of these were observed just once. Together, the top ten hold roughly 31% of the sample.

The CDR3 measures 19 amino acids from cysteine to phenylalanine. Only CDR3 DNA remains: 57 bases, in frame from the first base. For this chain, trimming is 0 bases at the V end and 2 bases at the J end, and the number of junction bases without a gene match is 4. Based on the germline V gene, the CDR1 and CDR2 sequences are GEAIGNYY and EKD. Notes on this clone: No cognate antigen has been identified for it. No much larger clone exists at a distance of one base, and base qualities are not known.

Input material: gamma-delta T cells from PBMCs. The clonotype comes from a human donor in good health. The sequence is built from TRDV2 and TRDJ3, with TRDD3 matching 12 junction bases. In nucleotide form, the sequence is TGTGCCTGTGACACCCTACTGGGGGATACCCCCTGGGACACCCGACAGATGTTTTTC. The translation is CACDTLLGDTPWDTRQMFF.